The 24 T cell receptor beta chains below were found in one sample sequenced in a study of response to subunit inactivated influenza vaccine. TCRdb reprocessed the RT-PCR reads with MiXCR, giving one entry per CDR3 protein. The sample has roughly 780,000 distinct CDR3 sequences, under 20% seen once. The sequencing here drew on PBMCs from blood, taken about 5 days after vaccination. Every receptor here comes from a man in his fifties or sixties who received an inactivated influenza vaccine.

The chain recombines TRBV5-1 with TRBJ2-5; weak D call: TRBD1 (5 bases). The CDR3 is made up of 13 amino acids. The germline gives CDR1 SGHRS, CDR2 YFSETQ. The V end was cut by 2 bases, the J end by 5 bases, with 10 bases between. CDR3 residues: CASSLQEWETQYF. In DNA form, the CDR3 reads TGCGCCAGCAGCTTACAGGAATGGGAGACCCAGTACTTC.

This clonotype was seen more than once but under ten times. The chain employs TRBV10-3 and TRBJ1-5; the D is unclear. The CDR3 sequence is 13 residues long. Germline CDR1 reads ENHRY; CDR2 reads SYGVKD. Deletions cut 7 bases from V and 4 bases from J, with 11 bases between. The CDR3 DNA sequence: TGTGCCATCACCGAGGGCTTGAATCAGCCCCAGCATTTT. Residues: CAITEGLNQPQHF.

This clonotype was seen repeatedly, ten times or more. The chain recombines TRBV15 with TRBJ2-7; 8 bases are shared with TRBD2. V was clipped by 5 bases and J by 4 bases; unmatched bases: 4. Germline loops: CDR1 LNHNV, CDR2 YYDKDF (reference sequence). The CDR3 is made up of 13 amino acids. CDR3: CATSYREGYEQYF. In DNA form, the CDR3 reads TGTGCCACCAGCTACCGGGAGGGGTACGAGCAGTACTTC. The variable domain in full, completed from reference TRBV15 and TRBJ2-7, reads DAMVIQNPRYQVTQFGKPVTLSCSQTLNHNVMYWYQQKSSQAPKLLFHYYDKDFNNEADTPDNFQSRRPNTSFCFLDIRSPGLGDTAMYLCATSYREGYEQYFGPGTRLTVT.

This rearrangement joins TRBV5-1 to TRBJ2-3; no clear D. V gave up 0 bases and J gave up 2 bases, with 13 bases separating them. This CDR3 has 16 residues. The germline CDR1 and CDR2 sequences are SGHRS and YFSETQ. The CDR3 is CASSLAPRRFTDTQYF. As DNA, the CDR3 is TGCGCCAGCAGCTTGGCCCCACGGAGATTCACAGATACGCAGTATTTT.

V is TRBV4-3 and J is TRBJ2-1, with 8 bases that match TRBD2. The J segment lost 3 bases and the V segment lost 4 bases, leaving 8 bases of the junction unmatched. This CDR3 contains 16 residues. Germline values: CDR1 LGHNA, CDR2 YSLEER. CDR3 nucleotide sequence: TGCGCCAGCAGCCGTCTTAGGGGACTAGACTACAATGAGCAGTTCTTC. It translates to CASSRLRGLDYNEQFF.

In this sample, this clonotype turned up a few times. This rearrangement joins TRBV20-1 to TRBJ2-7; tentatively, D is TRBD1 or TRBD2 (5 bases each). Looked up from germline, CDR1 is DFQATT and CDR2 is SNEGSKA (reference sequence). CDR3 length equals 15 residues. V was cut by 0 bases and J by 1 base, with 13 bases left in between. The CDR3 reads CSARDPGRSSYEQYF. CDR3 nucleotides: TGCAGTGCTAGAGACCCGGGACGGAGTTCCTACGAGCAGTACTTC.

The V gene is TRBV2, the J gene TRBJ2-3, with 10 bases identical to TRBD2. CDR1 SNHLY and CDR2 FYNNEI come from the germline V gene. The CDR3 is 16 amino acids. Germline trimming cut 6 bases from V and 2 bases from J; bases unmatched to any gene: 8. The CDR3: CASSGLAGVNTDTQYF. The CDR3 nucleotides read TGTGCCAGCAGCGGCCTAGCGGGAGTGAACACAGATACGCAGTATTTT.

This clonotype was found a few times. CDR3 coding DNA: TGTGCCAGCAGCCCGAACAGGGTAATATCCTACAATGAGCAGTTCTTC. Its protein product is CASSPNRVISYNEQFF. The rearrangement joins TRBV4-2 to TRBJ2-1, with a possible D match to TRBD1 (6 bases). CDR3 size: 16 residues. From germline, CDR1 is LGHNA and CDR2 YNFKEQ. Trimming cost V 4 bases and J 1 base, with 14 bases left between them.

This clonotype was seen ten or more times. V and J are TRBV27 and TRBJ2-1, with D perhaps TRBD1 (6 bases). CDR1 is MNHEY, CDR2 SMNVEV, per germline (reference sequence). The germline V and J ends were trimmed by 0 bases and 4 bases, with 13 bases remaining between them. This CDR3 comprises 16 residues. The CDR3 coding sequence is TGTGCCAGCAGTTTATCGGCCAGGGGCGTTTACAATGAGCAGTTCTTC. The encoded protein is CASSLSARGVYNEQFF.

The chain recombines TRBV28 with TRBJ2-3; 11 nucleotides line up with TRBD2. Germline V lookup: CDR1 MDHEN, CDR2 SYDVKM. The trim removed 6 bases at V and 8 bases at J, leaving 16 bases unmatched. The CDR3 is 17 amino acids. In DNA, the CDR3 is TGTGCCAGCAGCGCACTTGGGGGACTAGCGGTTGACGGTACGCAGTATTTT. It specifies CASSALGGLAVDGTQYF.

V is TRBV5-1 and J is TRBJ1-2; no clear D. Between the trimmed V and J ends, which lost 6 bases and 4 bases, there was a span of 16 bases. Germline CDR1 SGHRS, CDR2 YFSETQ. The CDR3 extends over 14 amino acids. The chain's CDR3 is CASTSGEAGYGYTF. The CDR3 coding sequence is TGCGCCAGCACCTCTGGGGAGGCTGGCTATGGCTACACCTTC.

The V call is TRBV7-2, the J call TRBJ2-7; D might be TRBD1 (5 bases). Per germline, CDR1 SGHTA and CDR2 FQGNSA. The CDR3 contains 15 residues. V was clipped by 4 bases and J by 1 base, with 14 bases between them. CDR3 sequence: CASSYFGAGSYEQYF. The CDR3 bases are TGTGCCAGCAGCTATTTTGGGGCAGGTTCCTACGAGCAGTACTTC.

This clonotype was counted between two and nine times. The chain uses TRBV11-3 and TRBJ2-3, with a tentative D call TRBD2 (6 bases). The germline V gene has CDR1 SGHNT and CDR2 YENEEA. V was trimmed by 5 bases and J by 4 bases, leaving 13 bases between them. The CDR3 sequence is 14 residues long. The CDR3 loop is CASSQTRSADTQYF. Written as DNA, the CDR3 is TGTGCCAGCAGCCAGACTAGATCAGCAGATACGCAGTATTTT.

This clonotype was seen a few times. The CDR3, as DNA: TGTGCCAGCAGTTACGCGGGGATCCCGGGGGATGAGCAGTTCTTC. It translates to CASSYAGIPGDEQFF. This chain uses TRBV7-9 with TRBJ2-1; D is possibly TRBD2 (6 bases). CDR1 SEHNR and CDR2 FQNEAQ come from the germline V gene (reference sequence). V was pared by 6 bases and J by 8 bases, with 20 bases between. This CDR3 has 15 residues. The full variable domain, rest sourced from reference TRBV7-9 and TRBJ2-1, is DTGVSQNPRHKITKRGQNVTFRCDPISEHNRLYWYRQTLGQGPEFLTYFQNEAQLEKSRLLSDRFSAERPKGSFSTLEIQRTEQGDSAMYLCASSYAGIPGDEQFFGPGTRLTVL.

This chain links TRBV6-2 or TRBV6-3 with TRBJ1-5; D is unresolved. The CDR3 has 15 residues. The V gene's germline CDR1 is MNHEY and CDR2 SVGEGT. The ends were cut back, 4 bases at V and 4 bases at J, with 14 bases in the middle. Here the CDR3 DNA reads TGTGCCAGCAGTTCGTTACGGAGCTTAAATCAGCCCCAGCATTTT. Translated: CASSSLRSLNQPQHF.

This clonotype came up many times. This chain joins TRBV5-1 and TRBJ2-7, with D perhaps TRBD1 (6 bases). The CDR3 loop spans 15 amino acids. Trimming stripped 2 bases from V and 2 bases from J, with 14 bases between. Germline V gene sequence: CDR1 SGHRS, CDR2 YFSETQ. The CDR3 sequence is CASSFSRQAPYEQYF. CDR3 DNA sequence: TGCGCCAGCAGCTTTAGCCGACAGGCACCCTACGAGCAGTACTTC.

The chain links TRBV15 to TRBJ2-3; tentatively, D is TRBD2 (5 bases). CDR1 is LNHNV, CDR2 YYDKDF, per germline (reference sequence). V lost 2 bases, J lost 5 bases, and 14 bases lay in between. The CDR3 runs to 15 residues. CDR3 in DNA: TGTGCCACCAGCAGAAAAGACTACCTTGGAGATACGCAGTATTTT. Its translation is CATSRKDYLGDTQYF.

CDR3 coding DNA: TGTGCCATCAGTGAGCGGCCAGGGTTTACCGGGGAGACCCAGTACTTC. It is translated as CAISERPGFTGETQYF. The V gene is TRBV10-3, the J gene TRBJ2-5; the D gene is possibly TRBD1 (5 bases). Germline loops: CDR1 ENHRY, CDR2 SYGVKD. V dropped 2 bases and J dropped 5 bases, with 18 bases sitting between them. The CDR3 runs 16 residues.

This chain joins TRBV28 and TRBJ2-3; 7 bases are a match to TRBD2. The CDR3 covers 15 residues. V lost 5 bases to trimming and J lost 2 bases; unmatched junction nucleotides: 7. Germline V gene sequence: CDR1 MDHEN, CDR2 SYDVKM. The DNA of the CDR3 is TGTGCCAGCAGTCCCCAAGCGGGGTTCACAGATACGCAGTATTTT. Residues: CASSPQAGFTDTQYF.

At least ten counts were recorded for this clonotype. This chain's CDR3 is CSVEPRAGERMGTDTQYF. DNA for the CDR3: TGCAGCGTTGAACCTCGAGCGGGAGAAAGGATGGGCACAGATACGCAGTATTTT. V usage is TRBV29-1 and J usage is TRBJ2-3, with 8 nucleotides matching TRBD2. V lost 2 bases, J lost 1 base, and 14 bases stayed unmatched. The CDR3 is made up of 18 amino acids. Germline CDR1 reads SQVTM; CDR2 reads ANQGSEA.

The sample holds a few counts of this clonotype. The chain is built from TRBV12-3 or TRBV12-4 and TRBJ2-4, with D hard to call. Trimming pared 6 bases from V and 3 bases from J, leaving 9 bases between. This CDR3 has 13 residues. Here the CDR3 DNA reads TGTGCCAGCAGAAATGGGTACAAAAACATTCAGTACTTC. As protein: CASRNGYKNIQYF.

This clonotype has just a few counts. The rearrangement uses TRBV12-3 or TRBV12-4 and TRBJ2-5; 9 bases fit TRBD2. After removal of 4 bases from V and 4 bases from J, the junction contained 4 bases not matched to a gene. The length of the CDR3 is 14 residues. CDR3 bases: TGTGCCAGCAGTTGGGCGGGAGGGACAGAGACCCAGTACTTC. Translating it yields CASSWAGGTETQYF.

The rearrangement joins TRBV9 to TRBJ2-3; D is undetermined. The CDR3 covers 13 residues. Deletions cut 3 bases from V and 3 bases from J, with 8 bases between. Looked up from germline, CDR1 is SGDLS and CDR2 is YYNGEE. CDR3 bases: TGTGCCAGCAGCGCGACTCCAACAGATACGCAGTATTTT. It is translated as CASSATPTDTQYF.

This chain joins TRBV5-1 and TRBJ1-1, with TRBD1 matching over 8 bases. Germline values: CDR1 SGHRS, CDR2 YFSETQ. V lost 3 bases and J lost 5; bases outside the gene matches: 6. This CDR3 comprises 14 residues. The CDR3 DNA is TGCGCCAGCAGCTCCCGGACAGGGTCGACTGAAGCTTTCTTT. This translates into CASSSRTGSTEAFF.